This is a list of T cell receptor beta chains from one sample in a study of cytomegalovirus exposure and HLA in healthy donors. TCRdb keeps only in-frame clones here, not all; method: immunoSEQ multiplex PCR. The table includes more than 200,000 clones, about four fifths detected once. The sequenced material came from PBMCs. The receptors were gathered from a man aged 40-55 years in good health and CMV-seropositive. The CDR3 runs from the conserved cysteine through the conserved F or W. Each record gives: clone size, D gene, V gene, J gene, CDR3 protein, CDR3 DNA. D genes are given only for firm matches. Only some rows state a clone size, as once, few, many or a class for expanded clones.

clone size: -; D gene: TRBD1; V gene: TRBV27; J gene: TRBJ1-2; CDR3 protein: CASSFGVLGTGQDYTF; CDR3 DNA: TGTGCCAGCAGTTTTGGGGTACTGGGGACAGGGCAGGACTACACCTTC
clone size: -; D gene: TRBD2; V gene: TRBV27; J gene: TRBJ2-3; CDR3 protein: CASSRLAGGGADTQYF; CDR3 DNA: TGTGCCAGCAGTCGATTAGCGGGGGGAGGGGCAGATACGCAGTATTTT
clone size: -; D gene: -; V gene: TRBV9; J gene: TRBJ1-6; CDR3 protein: CASSVGGRVLGDSPLHF; CDR3 DNA: TGTGCCAGCAGCGTAGGAGGGAGGGTGTTAGGGGATTCACCCCTCCACTTT
clone size: -; D gene: TRBD1; V gene: TRBV14; J gene: TRBJ1-1; CDR3 protein: CASSHYIPDRDEAFF; CDR3 DNA: TGTGCCAGCAGCCATTACATACCGGACAGGGATGAAGCTTTCTTT
clone size: -; D gene: TRBD1; V gene: TRBV5-1; J gene: TRBJ2-2; CDR3 protein: CASSLRQGTSTGELFF; CDR3 DNA: TGCGCCAGCAGCCTTCGACAGGGGACTTCGACCGGGGAGCTGTTTTTT
clone size: -; D gene: TRBD1; V gene: TRBV29-1; J gene: TRBJ1-2; CDR3 protein: CSVEDRGYGYTF; CDR3 DNA: TGCAGCGTTGAGGACAGGGGATATGGCTACACCTTC
clone size: few; D gene: TRBD2; V gene: TRBV15; J gene: TRBJ2-1; CDR3 protein: CATKKAGGPYNEQFF; CDR3 DNA: TGTGCCACCAAAAAAGCGGGAGGGCCTTACAATGAGCAGTTCTTC
clone size: -; D gene: TRBD2; V gene: TRBV10-2; J gene: TRBJ2-5; CDR3 protein: CASSGPSGGLQETQYF; CDR3 DNA: TGCGCCAGCAGTGGACCTAGCGGAGGGTTGCAAGAGACCCAGTACTTC
clone size: -; D gene: -; V gene: TRBV27; J gene: TRBJ1-5; CDR3 protein: CASSLSGTDQPQHF; CDR3 DNA: TGTGCCAGCAGTTTATCTGGCACCGATCAGCCCCAGCATTTT
clone size: -; D gene: -; V gene: TRBV28; J gene: TRBJ2-5; CDR3 protein: CASSTIPRGKGDQYF; CDR3 DNA: TGTGCCAGCAGTACCATCCCCCGGGGAAAGGGGGACCAGTACTTC
clone size: few; D gene: TRBD1; V gene: TRBV6-5; J gene: TRBJ2-2; CDR3 protein: CASSLQGANTGELFF; CDR3 DNA: TGTGCCAGCAGCTTACAGGGGGCGAACACCGGGGAGCTGTTTTTT
clone size: -; D gene: TRBD2; V gene: TRBV7-7; J gene: TRBJ2-5; CDR3 protein: CASSRGLAGGPSETQYF; CDR3 DNA: TGTGCTAGCAGCCGGGGACTAGCGGGAGGGCCCTCGGAGACCCAGTACTTC
clone size: -; D gene: TRBD1; V gene: TRBV13; J gene: TRBJ1-1; CDR3 protein: CASSLAGGMNTEAFF; CDR3 DNA: TGTGCCAGCAGCTTAGCAGGGGGCATGAACACTGAAGCTTTCTTT
clone size: -; D gene: -; V gene: TRBV6-4; J gene: TRBJ1-2; CDR3 protein: CASSRCAFFLYRYTF; CDR3 DNA: TGTGCCAGCAGCCGGTGCGCATTTTTCCTCTATCGCTACACCTTC
clone size: few; D gene: -; V gene: TRBV9; J gene: TRBJ2-5; CDR3 protein: CASSPRNQETQYF; CDR3 DNA: TGTGCCAGCAGCCCGCGTAACCAAGAGACCCAGTACTTC
clone size: -; D gene: -; V gene: TRBV4-1; J gene: TRBJ1-2; CDR3 protein: CASSQDRYGYTF; CDR3 DNA: TGCGCCAGCAGCCAAGATCGCTATGGCTACACCTTC
clone size: -; D gene: -; V gene: TRBV29-1; J gene: TRBJ2-6; CDR3 protein: CSVRLVSSGANVLTF; CDR3 DNA: TGCAGCGTCCGCTTAGTTTCCTCTGGGGCCAACGTCCTGACTTTC
clone size: -; D gene: TRBD2; V gene: TRBV7-9; J gene: TRBJ2-7; CDR3 protein: CASSGTSGFSYEQYF; CDR3 DNA: TGTGCCAGCAGCGGTACTAGCGGGTTCTCCTACGAGCAGTACTTC
clone size: -; D gene: -; V gene: TRBV7-2; J gene: TRBJ2-1; CDR3 protein: CASSVAGNEQFF; CDR3 DNA: TGTGCCAGCAGCGTAGCCGGGAATGAGCAGTTCTTC
clone size: -; D gene: -; V gene: TRBV19; J gene: TRBJ1-5; CDR3 protein: CASTYGGWDQPQHF; CDR3 DNA: TGTGCCAGTACCTATGGGGGGTGGGATCAGCCCCAGCATTTT
clone size: -; D gene: -; V gene: TRBV21-1; J gene: TRBJ2-5; CDR3 protein: CASSKKGGAQETQYF; CDR3 DNA: TGTGCCAGCAGCAAAAAGGGGGGGGCGCAAGAGACCCAGTACTTC
clone size: -; D gene: TRBD2; V gene: TRBV4-1; J gene: TRBJ2-1; CDR3 protein: CASSPVAGPNEQFF; CDR3 DNA: TGCGCCAGCAGCCCTGTAGCGGGTCCTAATGAGCAGTTCTTC
clone size: -; D gene: -; V gene: TRBV4-1; J gene: TRBJ2-4; CDR3 protein: CASRETETTMDIQYF; CDR3 DNA: TGCGCCAGCAGAGAGACAGAAACCACGATGGACATTCAGTACTTC
clone size: -; D gene: TRBD2; V gene: TRBV10-1; J gene: TRBJ2-5; CDR3 protein: CASSESGREGLTSQETQYF; CDR3 DNA: TGCGCCAGCAGTGAGTCGGGGCGGGAGGGCCTCACGAGTCAAGAGACCCAGTACTTC
clone size: -; D gene: -; V gene: TRBV5-6; J gene: TRBJ1-1; CDR3 protein: CASSFNILNTEAFF; CDR3 DNA: TGTGCCAGCAGCTTTAATATTTTGAACACTGAAGCTTTCTTT
clone size: -; D gene: TRBD2; V gene: TRBV5-1; J gene: TRBJ2-1; CDR3 protein: CASSLVSGKYNEQFF; CDR3 DNA: TGCGCCAGCAGCTTGGTTAGCGGGAAGTACAATGAGCAGTTCTTC
clone size: -; D gene: TRBD2; V gene: TRBV5-1; J gene: TRBJ2-1; CDR3 protein: CASMRRSGRASDEQFF; CDR3 DNA: TGCGCCAGCATGCGTCGGAGCGGGAGGGCCTCGGATGAGCAGTTCTTC
clone size: few; D gene: -; V gene: TRBV4-1; J gene: TRBJ1-4; CDR3 protein: CASSPPAATNEKLFF; CDR3 DNA: TGCGCCAGCAGCCCCCCTGCGGCAACTAATGAAAAACTGTTTTTT
clone size: -; D gene: -; V gene: TRBV30; J gene: TRBJ1-6; CDR3 protein: CAAGFPNSPLHF; CDR3 DNA: TGTGCCGCAGGGTTTCCTAATTCACCCCTCCACTTT
clone size: -; D gene: TRBD1; V gene: TRBV18; J gene: TRBJ1-5; CDR3 protein: CASSHGTDNQPQHF; CDR3 DNA: TGTGCCAGCTCACACGGGACAGACAATCAGCCCCAGCATTTT
clone size: -; D gene: TRBD2; V gene: TRBV25-1; J gene: TRBJ2-7; CDR3 protein: CASENLGLAGTSYEQYF; CDR3 DNA: TGTGCCAGTGAAAACCTCGGACTAGCGGGTACCTCCTACGAGCAGTACTTC
clone size: -; D gene: -; V gene: TRBV27; J gene: TRBJ2-1; CDR3 protein: CASARGVGVEQFF; CDR3 DNA: TGTGCCAGCGCTCGGGGAGTGGGAGTGGAGCAGTTCTTC